The next 5 T cell receptor beta chains were all read from a single sample in a study of T cell responses to AZD1222 COVID-19 vaccine. This table comes from immunoSEQ multiplex PCR, and its TCRdb copy is limited to in-frame clones, with some not included. This sample has approximately 150,000 clones, with around 84% found just once. Source: peripheral blood, taken 28 days after the second AZD1222 dose. Every receptor here comes from an adult who received the AZD1222 COVID-19 vaccine.

The table lists this clone with a few counts. V and J are TRBV7-8 and TRBJ1-5; D not resolved. Germline V gene sequence: CDR1 SGHVS, CDR2 FQNEAQ. The V end was cut by 3 bases, the J end by 0 bases, with 3 bases between. This CDR3 region has 13 residues. This CDR3 reads CASSFSSNQPQHF. The CDR3 coding sequence is TGTGCCAGCAGCTTTAGTAGCAATCAGCCCCAGCATTTT.

With respect to this clone: A much larger clone differs from this one at a single base, so this may be a read error. In the same sample, other DNA sequences code for this CDR3. Here the CDR3 reads CASSVDRNYGYTF. CDR3 DNA: TGTGCCAGCAGCGTGGACAGGAACTATGGCTACACCTTC. The chain has TRBV9 and TRBJ1-2; TRBD1 matches 7 bases. CDR3 length: 13 residues. V lost 2 bases to trimming and J lost 2 bases; unmatched junction nucleotides: 0. Germline assignment: CDR1 SGDLS and CDR2 YYNGEE.

This clone was seen more than once but under ten times. CDR3 in DNA: TGTGCCAGCAGCTTTGGAGGCACAATGAAGACCCAGTACTTC. It is translated as CASSFGGTMKTQYF. J is TRBJ2-5 and V is TRBV7-2; D may be TRBD2 (5 bases). Trimming stripped 3 bases from V and 6 bases from J, with 14 bases between. The CDR3 contains 14 residues. Per the germline V gene, CDR1 is SGHTA and CDR2 is FQGNSA.

The count of this clone is one. The chain uses TRBV5-4 and TRBJ2-5, with 15 bases lining up with TRBD2. Germline V gene lookup returns CDR1 SGHNT and CDR2 YYREEE (reference sequence). J was trimmed by 5 bases and V by 3 bases; bases with no gene match: 5. This CDR3 has 16 amino acids. In nucleotides, the CDR3 is TGTGCCAGCAGCTGGGGACTAGCGGGAGGTATCGAGACCCAGTACTTC. Encoded protein: CASSWGLAGGIETQYF.

V and J are TRBV3-1 (or the pseudogene TRBV3-2) and TRBJ1-2, with D possibly TRBD1 on 5 matching bases. CDR1 and CDR2 (germline): LGHDT, YNNKEL (reference sequence). The CDR3 has 14 residues. V lost 2 bases to trimming and J lost 8 bases, with 15 bases between them. The CDR3 DNA reads TGTGCCAGCAGCCAACTCCGGGACGCGGGAGGCTACACCTTC. It specifies CASSQLRDAGGYTF.